This TCR beta chain was captured by sequencing in a study of OX40 agonist ivuxolimab in advanced cancers. The assay was immunoSEQ multiplex PCR, and TCRdb's table has in-frame clones only and misses some. Altogether some 14,000 clones are present, 80% being singletons, with the ten largest covering about 19%. This clone was observed a single time. This clonotype was obtained from an adult with an advanced solid tumor such as melanoma, head and neck, liver or kidney cancer. The source material was CD4+ or CD8+ T cells sorted from blood, sampled in a trial of the OX40 agonist ivuxolimab.

This CDR3 is CASSFRRVFDIQYF. DNA for the CDR3: TGTGCCAGCAGTTTTCGGAGGGTCTTCGACATTCAGTACTTC. The chain links TRBV6-5 to TRBJ2-4, with a possible D match to TRBD2 (6 bases). Germline lookup yields CDR1 MNHEY and CDR2 SVGAGI. The ends were cut back, 4 bases at V and 8 bases at J, with 15 bases in the middle. The CDR3 spans 14 residues.